The 29 T cell receptor beta chains reported below all come from one sample, sequenced in a study of blood T cell repertoires in COVID-19. The assay was immunoSEQ multiplex PCR, and TCRdb's table has in-frame clones only and misses some. This repertoire shows some 200,000 clones, approximately 90% found once; its top ten account for 0.88%. Sequencing used peripheral blood. The receptor set was obtained from a woman aged 18-30 years who had recovered from COVID-19.

The rearrangement uses TRBV9 and TRBJ2-3; 12 bases agree with TRBD1. This CDR3 contains 18 residues. The junction had 10 bases not matched to a gene; V was cut back by 3 bases and J by 2 bases. The germline CDR1 and CDR2 sequences are SGDLS and YYNGEE. The chain's CDR3 is CASSGGQGAHYFTDTQYF. CDR3 coding DNA: TGTGCCAGCAGCGGGGGACAGGGGGCCCACTACTTCACAGATACGCAGTATTTT.

The CDR3 nucleotides read TGTGCCAGCAAGGGACAGGGGACCACGGGTAGTTCACCCCTCCACTTT. This translates into CASKGQGTTGSSPLHF. The chain carries TRBV2 and TRBJ1-6; 10 bases match TRBD1. The CDR3 runs 16 residues. Germline V gene lookup returns CDR1 SNHLY and CDR2 FYNNEI. J was trimmed by 9 bases and V by 7 bases; bases with no gene match: 12.

The chain recombines TRBV6-2 or TRBV6-3 with TRBJ1-1, with TRBD1 identical over 8 bases. Germline CDR1 reads MNHEY; CDR2 reads SVGEGT. The CDR3 runs 15 residues. J was trimmed by 4 bases and V by 5 bases; bases with no gene match: 9. CDR3 residues: CASSNWGTGPTEAFF. As DNA, the CDR3 is TGTGCCAGCAGTAACTGGGGGACAGGTCCCACTGAAGCTTTCTTT.

The J gene is TRBJ1-2, the V gene TRBV3-1 (or the pseudogene TRBV3-2), with TRBD1 matching 12 bases. This CDR3 spans 16 amino acids. Trimming took 3 bases from V and 2 from J; bases not matched to a gene: 4. Germline assignment: CDR1 LGHDT and CDR2 YNNKEL (reference sequence). The CDR3 loop reads CASSQPGQGANYGYTF. DNA of the CDR3: TGTGCCAGCAGCCAGCCGGGACAGGGGGCGAACTATGGCTACACCTTC.

This chain connects TRBV24-1 to TRBJ2-1; possibly TRBD2 for D (5 bases). Looked up from germline, CDR1 is KGHDR and CDR2 is SFDVKD. The V gene lost 4 bases and the J gene lost 3 bases, with 12 bases spanning the gap. This CDR3 has 15 amino acids. The DNA of the CDR3 is TGTGCCACCAGTGACCCCACGGGGATCTACAATGAGCAGTTCTTC. It encodes CATSDPTGIYNEQFF.

The rearrangement links TRBV7-9 to TRBJ1-2; 7 nucleotides line up with TRBD1. Per germline, CDR1 SEHNR and CDR2 FQNEAQ (reference sequence). There are 13 residues in the CDR3. The trim removed 1 base at V and 8 bases at J, leaving 4 bases unmatched. The CDR3, as DNA: TGTGCCAGCAGCTTAGGGGGACAGAAGGGCTACACCTTC. Translating gives CASSLGGQKGYTF.

This clone has a single count. The chain is built from TRBV11-1 and TRBJ2-3; 7 bases are a match to TRBD2. J was trimmed by 0 bases and V by 5 bases; bases with no gene match: 8. From germline, CDR1 is SGHAT and CDR2 FQDESV (reference sequence). This CDR3 has 16 amino acids. CDR3 residues: CASSVTSDASTDTQYF. The CDR3 bases are TGTGCCAGCAGCGTCACTAGCGACGCTAGCACAGATACGCAGTATTTT. The complete variable domain, with remaining parts taken from reference TRBV11-1 and TRBJ2-3, reads EAEVAQSPRYKITEKSQAVAFWCDPISGHATLYWYRQILGQGPELLVQFQDESVVDDSQLPKDRFSAERLKGVDSTLKIQPAELGDSAMYLCASSVTSDASTDTQYFGPGTRLTVL.

J is TRBJ2-7 and V is TRBV3-1 (or the pseudogene TRBV3-2); 8 nucleotides align to TRBD2. V shed 4 bases, J shed 3 bases, and the junction held 2 bases outside the gene matches. Germline V CDR1 and CDR2: LGHDT, YNNKEL (reference sequence). The CDR3 extends over 13 amino acids. The CDR3 here is CASSPAGVYEQYV. CDR3 nucleotides: TGTGCCAGCAGCCCAGCGGGAGTCTACGAGCAGTACGTC.

This clone was picked up one time. The CDR3 region has the DNA TGCGCCAGCAGCCAAGGGCAGGGGAATGAGCAGTTCTTC. Encoded protein: CASSQGQGNEQFF. The rearrangement uses TRBV4-1 and TRBJ2-1; possible D gene TRBD1, 6 bases. Trimming shortened V by 1 base and J by 7 bases, and 8 bases separated the two germline ends. The CDR3 contains 13 residues. Germline CDR1 MGHRA, CDR2 YSYEKL.

The V gene is TRBV11-2, the J gene TRBJ2-5; TRBD2 agrees at 7 bases. The V gene's germline CDR1 is SGHAT and CDR2 FQNNGV. V gave up 1 base and J gave up 3 bases; unmatched junction bases: 11. The CDR3 covers 17 residues. The CDR3 DNA sequence: TGTGCCAGCAGCTTAGTGTTCCGTACAGCGGGAAAAGAGACCCAGTACTTC. The encoded protein is CASSLVFRTAGKETQYF.

Notes on this clone: Other DNA variants within this sample encode the same CDR3. CDR3 in amino acids: CASSLAGGYTF. DNA of the CDR3: TGTGCCAGCAGCTTGGCCGGGGGCTACACCTTC. V gene TRBV5-6 combines with J gene TRBJ1-2; D gene uncertain. V shed 0 bases and J shed 8 bases, with 5 bases lying between them. Germline-derived CDR1 and CDR2 are SGHDT and YYEEEE. CDR3 size: 11 residues.

The chain carries TRBV14 and TRBJ1-5; 7 nucleotides agree with TRBD1. Germline loops: CDR1 SGHDN, CDR2 FVKESK. The CDR3 loop spans 18 amino acids. V lost 4 bases, J lost 3 bases, and 15 bases stayed unmatched. CDR3: CASSLWLFDRENNQPQHF. The CDR3 DNA follows: TGTGCCAGCAGCCTATGGTTGTTCGACAGGGAAAACAATCAGCCCCAGCATTTT.

CDR3 region: CASSQESTGTSPLHF. The DNA for the CDR3 is TGCGCCAGCAGCCAGGAGTCGACAGGGACCTCACCCCTCCACTTT. This rearrangement joins TRBV4-1 to TRBJ1-6, with 7 bases fitting TRBD1. The CDR3 sequence is 15 residues long. Trimming removed 3 bases from V and 10 bases from J; junction bases left unmatched: 9. Per germline, CDR1 MGHRA and CDR2 YSYEKL.

This chain uses TRBV6-5 with TRBJ1-1; D perhaps matches TRBD1 (6 bases). The germline V and J ends were trimmed by 5 bases and 6 bases, with 13 bases remaining between them. Germline lookup yields CDR1 MNHEY and CDR2 SVGAGI. This CDR3 spans 13 amino acids. CDR3 DNA: TGTGCCAGCAGTACGCCAGGGGTAGCTGAAGCTTTCTTT. Translating gives CASSTPGVAEAFF.

This clone occurred a few times. The rearrangement joins TRBV20-1 to TRBJ2-7; no clear D gene. The CDR3 consists of 10 residues. CDR1 is DFQATT and CDR2 is SNEGSKA in the germline V gene (reference sequence). Trimming shortened V by 6 bases and J by 1 base, and 4 bases separated the two germline ends. The chain's CDR3 is CSAQSYEQYF. CDR3 nucleotides: TGCAGTGCCCAATCCTACGAGCAGTACTTC.

Written as DNA, the CDR3 is TGCGCCAGCAGTTCCGGACTAGCGGGAGCTCAAGAGACCCAGTACTTC. As protein: CASSSGLAGAQETQYF. This chain uses TRBV5-1 with TRBJ2-5; 13 bases align to TRBD2. V was pared by 5 bases and J by 2 bases, with 6 bases of the junction left unmatched. CDR3 length equals 16 residues. Germline lookup yields CDR1 SGHRS and CDR2 YFSETQ.

The gene calls are TRBV23-1 and TRBJ2-7, with no clear D. TRBV23-1 is filed as an ORF, its function uncertain. V dropped 1 base and J dropped 0 bases, with 10 bases sitting between them. The CDR3 consists of 15 residues. The CDR3 nucleotides are TGCGCCAGCAGTCAATGTGGTGGTAGCTCCTACGAGCAGTACTTC. Translation gives CASSQCGGSSYEQYF.

This chain links TRBV3-1 (or the pseudogene TRBV3-2) with TRBJ1-6; unclear D gene. The germline CDR1 and CDR2 sequences are LGHDT and YNNKEL (reference sequence). Trimming pared 1 base from V and 10 bases from J, leaving 8 bases between. CDR3 length equals 13 residues. The CDR3 DNA follows: TGTGCCAGCAGCCAAGTTGGAGGGTCACCCCTCCACTTT. Its protein product is CASSQVGGSPLHF.

The genes are TRBV12-3 or TRBV12-4 and TRBJ1-1; no definite D call. The ends were cut back, 3 bases at V and 3 bases at J, with 8 bases in the middle. The CDR3 spans 13 residues. CDR3 bases: TGTGCCAGCAGTTTTGGCGGATACACTGAAGCTTTCTTT. This encodes CASSFGGYTEAFF.

This rearrangement joins TRBV7-8 to TRBJ2-7; possibly TRBD1 for D (5 bases). The V end was cut by 2 bases, the J end by 2 bases, with 7 bases between. Per the germline V gene, CDR1 is SGHVS and CDR2 is FQNEAQ. This CDR3 comprises 13 residues. CDR3 residues: CASSLTGTYEQYV. CDR3 coding DNA: TGTGCCAGCAGCTTAACAGGAACCTACGAGCAGTACGTC.

In nucleotides, the CDR3 is TGTGCCAGCAGTTTGGACAGATTCTATGGCTACACCTTC. Encoded protein: CASSLDRFYGYTF. This chain uses TRBV6-5 with TRBJ1-2, with D perhaps TRBD1 (6 bases). Deletions cut 4 bases from V and 4 bases from J, with 10 bases between. The CDR3 has 13 amino acids. CDR1 is MNHEY, CDR2 SVGAGI, per germline.

The rearrangement links TRBV12-3 or TRBV12-4 to TRBJ2-2; no clear D. There are 11 residues in the CDR3. Trimming took 5 bases from V and 6 from J, leaving 4 bases between them. The CDR3 here is CASSTAGELFF. The CDR3 DNA is TGTGCCAGCAGTACGGCCGGGGAGCTGTTTTTT.

This rearrangement joins TRBV6-2 or TRBV6-3 to TRBJ2-2; 8 positions agree with TRBD2. J gave up 6 bases and V 5 bases, and 5 bases lay outside the gene matches. Germline CDR1 and CDR2: MNHEY and SVGEGT. The CDR3 loop spans 14 amino acids. The CDR3 DNA follows: TGTGCCAGCAGTGGTGTGGGACTAGCCGGGGAGCTGTTTTTT. This translates into CASSGVGLAGELFF.

This chain links TRBV7-9 with TRBJ1-2; D remains unclear. CDR3 length equals 14 residues. Germline V gene data show CDR1 as SEHNR and CDR2 as FQNEAQ (reference sequence). Trimming took off 5 bases at V and 0 bases at J, with 10 bases between the two ends. The CDR3 protein is CASSARLSNYGYTF. The CDR3 region has the DNA TGTGCCAGCAGCGCCCGACTATCTAACTATGGCTACACCTTC. Using reference TRBV7-9 and TRBJ1-2 for the parts outside the CDR3, the full variable domain is DTGVSQNPRHKITKRGQNVTFRCDPISEHNRLYWYRQTLGQGPEFLTYFQNEAQLEKSRLLSDRFSAERPKGSFSTLEIQRTEQGDSAMYLCASSARLSNYGYTFGSGTRLTVV.

The V and J genes are TRBV3-1 (or the pseudogene TRBV3-2) and TRBJ2-7; TRBD1 agrees at 8 bases. The germline V gene has CDR1 LGHDT and CDR2 YNNKEL (reference sequence). There are 14 residues in the CDR3. V lost 4 bases, J lost 3 bases, and 5 bases stayed unmatched. CDR3 protein: CASSPGRGLYEQYF. The CDR3 DNA reads as TGTGCCAGCAGCCCCGGCAGGGGGCTCTACGAGCAGTACTTC.

The J gene is TRBJ1-3, the V gene TRBV5-5, with no clear D. In germline, CDR1 is SGHKS, CDR2 YYEKEE (reference sequence). V was shortened by 0 bases and J by 0 bases, with 13 bases between the two germline ends. The CDR3 is made up of 17 amino acids. The CDR3 nucleotides are TGTGCCAGCAGCTTGGGGTCTGCAGGCGTCTCTGGAAACACCATATATTTT. Translation: CASSLGSAGVSGNTIYF.

This clone was counted a single time. This sequence joins TRBV6-2 or TRBV6-3 and TRBJ1-3; D call uncertain. CDR1 MNHEY and CDR2 SVGEGT come from the germline V gene. The CDR3 length is 15 residues. Trimming pared 0 bases from V and 0 bases from J, leaving 6 bases between. The chain's CDR3 is CASSYSAGSGNTIYF. The DNA of the CDR3 is TGTGCCAGCAGTTACTCGGCAGGCTCTGGAAACACCATATATTTT.

The rearrangement links TRBV7-2 to TRBJ2-1, with D hard to call. The V gene's germline CDR1 is SGHTA and CDR2 FQGNSA. The germline V and J ends were trimmed by 5 bases and 0 bases, with 5 bases remaining between them. CDR3 length equals 13 residues. The CDR3 DNA follows: TGTGCCAGCAGCCCATCCTCCTACAATGAGCAGTTCTTC. It is translated as CASSPSSYNEQFF.

The chain links TRBV4-3 to TRBJ1-5, with D unclear. The ends were cut back, 0 bases at V and 0 bases at J, with 9 bases in the middle. The CDR3 covers 16 residues. Looked up from germline, CDR1 is LGHNA and CDR2 is YSLEER. In nucleotides, the CDR3 is TGCGCCAGCAGCCAAGATTTTGGCACTAGCAATCAGCCCCAGCATTTT. This codes for CASSQDFGTSNQPQHF.